This is a list of T cell receptor beta chains from one sample in a study of response to subunit inactivated influenza vaccine. MiXCR, applied by TCRdb to the RT-PCR reads, yields one record per CDR3 protein. Of hundreds of thousands of distinct CDR3 sequences in the sample, roughly 18% are singletons; the top ten hold 11%. The input for sequencing was PBMCs from blood, taken 5 to 6 days after vaccination. Every receptor here comes from a man aged 45-65 years who received an inactivated influenza vaccine. The conserved cysteine and the conserved F or W are not part of the CDR3 here.

v_call cdr3_length cdr3_aa
TRBV7-9 13 ASRETSGGQETQY
TRBV7-9 13 ASSLAAGVHYEQY
TRBV29-1 14 SVLPGQGAYRYGYT
TRBV7-2 13 ASTYKGDGNQPQH
TRBV20-1 12 SAYLAGARNEQF
TRBV7-8 11 ASSRLGQGSSY
TRBV7-2 15 ASSFSGGKLANEKLF
TRBV20-1 14 SARVAGGGLAETQY
TRBV29-1 11 SIVGLFTDTQY
TRBV9 12 ASSVDGPSPEAF
TRBV7-9 12 ASSLTDGSYEQY
TRBV7-9 11 ASSVPNSNEAF
TRBV10-3 14 AIRGGSGFKEETQY
TRBV29-1 13 SVEDRARFRETQY
TRBV4-2 14 ASSQVASGYSYEQY
TRBV11-2 16 ASSLRAGLRTSTDTQY
TRBV20-1 13 RAAYSGGPYNEQF
TRBV20-1 13 SANPSGSTQNEQF
TRBV6-1 14 ASASNAARGRETQY
TRBV25-1 12 ASSEQGGTTEAF
TRBV5-6 17 ASRKTEGTRVSGANVLT
TRBV3-1 13 ASSQYRDREDEQY
TRBV6-2/TRBV6-3 13 ASSLRLAVLYEQY
TRBV20-1 13 SASLGQGIGNEQF
TRBV4-2 14 ASSQESVYSYNEQF
TRBV7-9 10 ASSWTSYEQY
TRBV24-1 12 ATSDPDREETQY
TRBV12-3/TRBV12-4 13 ASSFSGGAGGELF
TRBV11-2 9 ASNQGAEAF
TRBV11-1 13 ASSSPVGPTDTQY
TRBV7-6 15 ASSKGAWGVGGTEAF